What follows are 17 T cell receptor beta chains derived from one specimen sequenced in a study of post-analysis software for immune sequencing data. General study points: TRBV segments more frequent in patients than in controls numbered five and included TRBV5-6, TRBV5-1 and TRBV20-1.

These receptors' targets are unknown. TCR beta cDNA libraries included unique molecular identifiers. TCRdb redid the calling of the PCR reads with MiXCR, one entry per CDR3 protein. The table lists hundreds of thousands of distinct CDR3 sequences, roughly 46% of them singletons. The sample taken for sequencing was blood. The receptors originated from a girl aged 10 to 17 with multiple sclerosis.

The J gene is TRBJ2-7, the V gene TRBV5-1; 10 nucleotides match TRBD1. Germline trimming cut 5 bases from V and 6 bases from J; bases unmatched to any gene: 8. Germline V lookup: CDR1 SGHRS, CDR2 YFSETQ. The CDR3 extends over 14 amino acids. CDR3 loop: CASSMDRGGAEQYF. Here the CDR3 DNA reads TGCGCCAGCAGTATGGACAGGGGGGGCGCCGAGCAGTACTTC.

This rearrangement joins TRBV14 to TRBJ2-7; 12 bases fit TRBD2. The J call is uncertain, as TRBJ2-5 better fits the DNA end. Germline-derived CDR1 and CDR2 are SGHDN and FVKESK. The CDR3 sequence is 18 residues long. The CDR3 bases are TGTGCCTGCACCCTACTAGCGGGAGGTCCCGAATATAAAGAGACCCAGTACTTC. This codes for CACTLLAGGPEYKETQYF.

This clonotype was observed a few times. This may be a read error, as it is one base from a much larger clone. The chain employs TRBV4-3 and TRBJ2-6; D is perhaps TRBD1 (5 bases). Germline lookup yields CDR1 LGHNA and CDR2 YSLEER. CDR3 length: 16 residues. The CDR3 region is CASSQDPGSGANVRTF. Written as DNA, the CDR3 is TGCGCCAGCAGCCAAGATCCGGGCTCTGGGGCCAACGTCCGGACTTTC.

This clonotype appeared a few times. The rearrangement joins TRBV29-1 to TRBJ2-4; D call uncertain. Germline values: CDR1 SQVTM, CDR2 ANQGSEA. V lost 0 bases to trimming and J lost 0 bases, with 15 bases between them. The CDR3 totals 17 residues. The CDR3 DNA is TGCAGCGTTGAAGATCTAGGAAGTCCTCTAGCCAAAAACATTCAGTACTTC. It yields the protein CSVEDLGSPLAKNIQYF. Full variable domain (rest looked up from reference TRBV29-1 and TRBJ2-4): SAVISQKPSRDICQRGTSLTIQCQVDSQVTMMFWYRQQPGQSLTLIATANQGSEATYESGFVIDKFPISRPNLTFSTLTVSNMSPEDSSIYLCSVEDLGSPLAKNIQYFGAGTRLSVL.

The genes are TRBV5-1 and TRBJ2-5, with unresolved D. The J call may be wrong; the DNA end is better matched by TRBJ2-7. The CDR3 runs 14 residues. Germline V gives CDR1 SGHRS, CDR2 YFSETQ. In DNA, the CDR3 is TGCGCCAGCAGCTTGGCCGGACGGTCGGACGAGCAGTACTTC. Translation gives CASSLAGRSDEQYF.

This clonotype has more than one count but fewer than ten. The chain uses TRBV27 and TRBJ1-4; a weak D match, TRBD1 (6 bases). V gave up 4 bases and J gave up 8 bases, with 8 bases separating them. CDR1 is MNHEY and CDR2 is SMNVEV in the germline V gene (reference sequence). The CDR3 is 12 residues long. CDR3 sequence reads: CASSYRAEKLFF. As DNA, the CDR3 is TGTGCCAGCAGTTACAGGGCGGAAAAACTGTTTTTT.

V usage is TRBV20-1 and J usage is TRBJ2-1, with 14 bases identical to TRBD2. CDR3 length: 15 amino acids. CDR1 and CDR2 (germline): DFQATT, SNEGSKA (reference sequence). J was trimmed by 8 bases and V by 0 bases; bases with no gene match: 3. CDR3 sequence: CSARDGGLAGDEQFF. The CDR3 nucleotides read TGCAGTGCTAGAGATGGGGGACTAGCGGGAGATGAGCAGTTCTTC.

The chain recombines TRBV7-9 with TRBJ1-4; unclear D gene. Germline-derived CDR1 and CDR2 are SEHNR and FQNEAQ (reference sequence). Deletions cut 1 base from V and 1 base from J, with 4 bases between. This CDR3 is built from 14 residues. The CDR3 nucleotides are TGTGCCAGCAGCTTAGGGGGAACTAATGAAAAACTGTTTTTT. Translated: CASSLGGTNEKLFF.

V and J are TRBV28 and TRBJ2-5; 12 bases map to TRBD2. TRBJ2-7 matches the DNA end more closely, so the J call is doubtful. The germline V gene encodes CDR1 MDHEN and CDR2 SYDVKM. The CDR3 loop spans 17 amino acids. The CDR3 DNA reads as TGTGCCAGCAGCACCAACAATAAGGGACTAGCGGGCTACGAGCAGTACTTC. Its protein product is CASSTNNKGLAGYEQYF.

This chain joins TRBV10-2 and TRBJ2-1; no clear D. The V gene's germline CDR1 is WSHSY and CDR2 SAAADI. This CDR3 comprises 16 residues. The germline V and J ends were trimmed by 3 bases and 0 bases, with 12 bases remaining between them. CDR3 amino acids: CASSDPPALSYNEQFF. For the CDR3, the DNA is TGCGCCAGCAGTGACCCTCCCGCACTCTCCTACAATGAGCAGTTCTTC.

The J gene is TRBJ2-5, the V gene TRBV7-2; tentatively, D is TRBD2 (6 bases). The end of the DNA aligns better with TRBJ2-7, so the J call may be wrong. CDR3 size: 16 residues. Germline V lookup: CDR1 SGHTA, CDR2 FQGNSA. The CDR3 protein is CASSLTPFLGAGEQYF. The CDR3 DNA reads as TGTGCCAGCAGCTTAACTCCCTTTTTGGGAGCGGGCGAGCAGTACTTC.

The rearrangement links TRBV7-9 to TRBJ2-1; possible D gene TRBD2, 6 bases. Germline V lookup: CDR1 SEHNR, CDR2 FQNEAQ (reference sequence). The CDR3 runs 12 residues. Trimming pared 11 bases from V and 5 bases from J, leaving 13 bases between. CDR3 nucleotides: TGTGCCGGCTCATTAGCGGACAATGAGCAGTTCTTC. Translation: CAGSLADNEQFF.

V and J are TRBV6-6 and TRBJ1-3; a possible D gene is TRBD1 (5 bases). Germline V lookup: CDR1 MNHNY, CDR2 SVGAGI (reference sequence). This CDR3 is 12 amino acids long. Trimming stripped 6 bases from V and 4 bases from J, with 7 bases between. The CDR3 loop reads CASSNRGNTIYF. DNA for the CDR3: TGTGCCAGCAGCAACAGGGGAAACACCATATATTTT.

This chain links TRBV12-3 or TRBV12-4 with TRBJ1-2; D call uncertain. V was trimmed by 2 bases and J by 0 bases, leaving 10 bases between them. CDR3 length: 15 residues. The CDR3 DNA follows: TGTGCCAGCAGTTTATTATGGCGTACTAACTATGGCTACACCTTC. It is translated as CASSLLWRTNYGYTF.

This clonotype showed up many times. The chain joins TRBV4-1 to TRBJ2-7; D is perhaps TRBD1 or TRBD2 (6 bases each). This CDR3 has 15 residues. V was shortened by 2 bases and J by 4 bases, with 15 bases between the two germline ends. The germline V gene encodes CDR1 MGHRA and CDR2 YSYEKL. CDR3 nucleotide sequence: TGCGCCAGCAGCCAAATTGGGGGGCTCCAATACGAGCAGTACTTC. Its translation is CASSQIGGLQYEQYF.

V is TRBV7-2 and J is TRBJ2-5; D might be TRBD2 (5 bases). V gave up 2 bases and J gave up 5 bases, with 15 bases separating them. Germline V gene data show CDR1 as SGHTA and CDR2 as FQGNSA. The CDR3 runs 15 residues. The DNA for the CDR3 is TGTGCCAGCAGCTTAATGAGCGGTAGAATGGAGACCCAGTACTTC. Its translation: CASSLMSGRMETQYF. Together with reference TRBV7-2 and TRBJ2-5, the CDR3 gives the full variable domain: GAGVSQSPSNKVTEKGKDVELRCDPISGHTALYWYRQSLGQGLEFLIYFQGNSAPDKSGLPSDRFSAERTGGSVSTLTIQRTQQEDSAVYLCASSLMSGRMETQYFGPGTRLLVL.

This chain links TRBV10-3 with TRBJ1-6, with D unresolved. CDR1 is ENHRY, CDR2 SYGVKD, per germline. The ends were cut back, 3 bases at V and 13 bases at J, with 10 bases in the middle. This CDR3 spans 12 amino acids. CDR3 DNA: TGTGCCATCAGTGACCCAGCCTTGCCCCTCCACTTT. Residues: CAISDPALPLHF.